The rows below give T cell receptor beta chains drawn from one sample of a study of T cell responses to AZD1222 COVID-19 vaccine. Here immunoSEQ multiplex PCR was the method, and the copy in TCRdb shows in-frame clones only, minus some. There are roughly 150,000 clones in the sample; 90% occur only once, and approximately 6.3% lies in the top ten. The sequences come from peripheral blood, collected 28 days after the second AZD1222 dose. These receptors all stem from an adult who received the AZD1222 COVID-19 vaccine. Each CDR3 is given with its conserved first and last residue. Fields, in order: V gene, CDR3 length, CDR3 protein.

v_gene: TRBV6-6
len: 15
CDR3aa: CASSIARTGSEKLFF

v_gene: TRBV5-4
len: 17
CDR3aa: CASSLDLGQGRNYEQYF

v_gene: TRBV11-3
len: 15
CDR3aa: CASSLAGVGYNEQFF

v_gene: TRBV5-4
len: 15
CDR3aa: CASSLGRLGTGELFF

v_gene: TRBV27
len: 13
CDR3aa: CASSFRGDQPQHF

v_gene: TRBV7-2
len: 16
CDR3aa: CASSTRSGRARETQYF

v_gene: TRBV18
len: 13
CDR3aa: CASSEARQETQYF

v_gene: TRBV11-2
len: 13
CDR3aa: CASSIQGNTEAFF

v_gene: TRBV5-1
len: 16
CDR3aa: CASSLEGQAQTGELFF

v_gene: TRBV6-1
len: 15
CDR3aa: CASSDGTGADYGYTF

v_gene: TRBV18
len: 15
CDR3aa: CASSRRTGGSGELFF

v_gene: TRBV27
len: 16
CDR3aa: CASRRDRGTSNQPQHF

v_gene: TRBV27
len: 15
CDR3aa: CASRTTGRGVGGYTF

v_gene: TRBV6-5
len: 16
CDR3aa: CASSYWSGSRSNEAFF

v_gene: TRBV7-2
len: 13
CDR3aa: CASSLDVQETQYF

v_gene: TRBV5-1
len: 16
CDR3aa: CASSLAGRPTGSPLHF

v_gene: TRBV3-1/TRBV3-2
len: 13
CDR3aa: CASSRDSGGRKFF

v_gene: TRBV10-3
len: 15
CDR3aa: CAISEGTGDVGEQYF

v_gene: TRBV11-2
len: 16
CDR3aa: CASSSDRDYPSYEQYF

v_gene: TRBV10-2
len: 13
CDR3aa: CASTSELATEAFF

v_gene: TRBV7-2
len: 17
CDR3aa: CASSLSRTLRHTGELFF

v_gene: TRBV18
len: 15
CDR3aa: CASSPPTSSPDTQYF

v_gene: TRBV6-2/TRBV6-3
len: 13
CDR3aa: CASSTGAVYGYTF

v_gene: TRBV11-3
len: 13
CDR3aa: CASSLVAGETQYF

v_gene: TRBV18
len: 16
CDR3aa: CASSPKDSSGSYGYTF

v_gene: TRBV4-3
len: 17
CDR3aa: CASSQDAGRGRGYGYTF

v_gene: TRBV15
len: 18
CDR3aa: CATSRDWGLAEFTDTQYF

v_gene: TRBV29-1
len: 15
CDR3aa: CSVRRGLAGTNEQFF

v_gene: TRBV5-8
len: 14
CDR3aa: CASSLRQGASEAFF

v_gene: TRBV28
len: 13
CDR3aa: CASSSHTNYGYTF

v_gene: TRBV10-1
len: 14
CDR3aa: CASSEQGPNYGYTF

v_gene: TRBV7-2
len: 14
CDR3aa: CASSPTGGVDEQFF

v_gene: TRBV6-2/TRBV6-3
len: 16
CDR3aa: CASSYSGGRASNEQFF

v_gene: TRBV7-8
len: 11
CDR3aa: CASSLAPEAFF

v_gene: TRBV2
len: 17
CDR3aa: CASSEARPGTGRSPLHF

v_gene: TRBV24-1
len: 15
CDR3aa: CATSDPTTDRGRAFF

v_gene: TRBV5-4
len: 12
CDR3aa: CASSSSTGEQFF

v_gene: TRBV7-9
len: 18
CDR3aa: CASSLALGTRVNTGELFF

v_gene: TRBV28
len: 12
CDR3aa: CAITSPSQPQHF

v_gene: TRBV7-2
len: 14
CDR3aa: CASSLWQGYYEQYF

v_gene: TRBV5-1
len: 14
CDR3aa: CASSLTEPNEKLFF

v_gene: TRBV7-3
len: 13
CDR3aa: CASSTTDESEQFF

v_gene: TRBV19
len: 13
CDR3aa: CASRRGNAGELFF

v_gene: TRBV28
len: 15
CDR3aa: CASRSTGTGGGRQYF

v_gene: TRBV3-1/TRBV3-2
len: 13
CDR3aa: CASRDYYQETQYF

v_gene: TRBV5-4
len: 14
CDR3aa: CASGGASSYNEQFF

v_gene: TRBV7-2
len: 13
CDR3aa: CASSLLGGSTLHF

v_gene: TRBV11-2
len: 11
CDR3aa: CASSSKDTQYF

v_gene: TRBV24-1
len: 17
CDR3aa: CATSDPAIAGSTDTQYF

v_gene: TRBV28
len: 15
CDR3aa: CASSPGQGSNEKLFF

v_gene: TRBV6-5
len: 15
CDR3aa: CASSYGGNRNTEAFF

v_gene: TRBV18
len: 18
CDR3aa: CASSKTGTGASMNTEAFF

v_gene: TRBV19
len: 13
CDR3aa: CAIPTGTGEGYTF

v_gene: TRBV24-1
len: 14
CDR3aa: CATSDPGRAYGYTF

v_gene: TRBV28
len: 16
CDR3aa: CASSFTRADTNYGYTF

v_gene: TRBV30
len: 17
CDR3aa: CAWSVGWAASSGNTIYF

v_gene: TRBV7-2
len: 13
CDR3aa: CASSQDRGPPLHF

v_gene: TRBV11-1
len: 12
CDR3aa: CASSFLNTEAFF

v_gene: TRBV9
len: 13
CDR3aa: CASSVPHSCVQFF